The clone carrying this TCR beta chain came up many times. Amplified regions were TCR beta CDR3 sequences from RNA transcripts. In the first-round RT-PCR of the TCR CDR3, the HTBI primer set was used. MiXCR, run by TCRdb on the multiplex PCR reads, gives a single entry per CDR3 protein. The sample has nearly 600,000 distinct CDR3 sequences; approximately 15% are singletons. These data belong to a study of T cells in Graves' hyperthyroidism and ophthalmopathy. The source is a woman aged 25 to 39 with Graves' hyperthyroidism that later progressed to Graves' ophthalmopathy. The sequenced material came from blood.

In DNA form, the CDR3 reads TGCAGTGCAACGAAGGGGGGGTCCTACAATGAGCAGTTCTTC. Residues: CSATKGGSYNEQFF. This chain joins TRBV20-1 and TRBJ2-1; D is possibly TRBD2 (7 bases). From germline, CDR1 is DFQATT and CDR2 SNEGSKA (reference sequence). V lost 6 bases, J lost 1 base, and 13 bases lay in between. The CDR3 consists of 14 residues.